Presented here are 24 T cell receptor beta chains from one specimen sequenced in a study of shared clonotypes between healthy human individuals. Profiled with immunoSEQ multiplex PCR; TCRdb holds only in-frame clones, not every one. This table has 1.6 million or so clones, 98% appearing once. The sequencing input was naive CD4+ T cells sorted from blood. Noted subset: CD45RA+ positively selected. The receptors originated from a man aged 25 to 40 in good health.

The CDR3 coding sequence is TGTGCCAGCAGCTTGCGGGACTTCTTCTACAATGAGCAGTTCTTC. Protein sequence: CASSLRDFFYNEQFF. The chain carries TRBV5-4 and TRBJ2-1; D perhaps matches TRBD2 (6 bases). Germline V gene data show CDR1 as SGHNT and CDR2 as YYREEE (reference sequence). V lost 1 base and J lost 3, with 11 bases in between. CDR3 length: 15 amino acids.

For this clone: A read error may produce the germline difference seen at one junction end. The DNA for the CDR3 is TGTGCCAGCAGCCTAGCGGGAGGGATCGACGAGCAGTACTTC. Translation gives CASSLAGGIDEQYF. The rearrangement uses TRBV7-9 and TRBJ2-7; TRBD2 matches at 12 bases. The CDR3 sequence is 14 residues long. CDR1 and CDR2 from the germline V gene are SEHNR and FQNEAQ (reference sequence).

J is TRBJ2-5 and V is TRBV18; 12 bases fit TRBD2. Trimming cost V 2 bases and J 2 bases; bases outside gene matches: 9. The CDR3 spans 18 residues. CDR1 and CDR2 (germline): KGHSH, LQKENI. The CDR3 protein is CASSPKVLAGGGQETQYF. The CDR3 bases are TGTGCCAGCTCACCAAAGGTACTAGCGGGAGGAGGTCAAGAGACCCAGTACTTC.

V usage is TRBV2 and J usage is TRBJ2-7; D unclear. This CDR3 comprises 15 residues. Germline loops: CDR1 SNHLY, CDR2 FYNNEI. The V end was cut by 6 bases, the J end by 2 bases, with 17 bases between. Here the CDR3 DNA reads TGTGCCAGCAGCGAGCTCGGTCCCATGACCTACGAGCAGTACTTC. Encoded protein: CASSELGPMTYEQYF.

The rearrangement uses TRBV7-2 and TRBJ1-4; the D gene is possibly TRBD1 (5 bases). There are 13 residues in the CDR3. Trimming shortened V by 5 bases and J by 8 bases, and 12 bases separated the two germline ends. CDR1 is SGHTA, CDR2 FQGNSA, per germline. CDR3 region: CASSRGGSEKLFF. The CDR3 DNA follows: TGTGCCAGCAGCCGGGGCGGAAGCGAAAAACTGTTTTTT.

The chain employs TRBV18 and TRBJ2-7; 7 bases fit TRBD1. From germline, CDR1 is KGHSH and CDR2 LQKENI. This CDR3 spans 15 amino acids. V lost 1 base and J lost 4; bases outside the gene matches: 7. CDR3 sequence: CASSPLGQSQYEQYF. In DNA form, the CDR3 reads TGTGCCAGCTCACCACTGGGACAGTCCCAGTACGAGCAGTACTTC.

V and J are TRBV27 and TRBJ2-2, with 8 bases aligning to TRBD2. The CDR3 is made up of 13 amino acids. The ends lost 6 bases at V and 8 bases at J; junction bases unmatched: 5. CDR1 is MNHEY and CDR2 is SMNVEV in the germline V gene (reference sequence). This CDR3 is CASRGLAGGELFF. Here the CDR3 DNA reads TGTGCCAGCAGAGGACTAGCAGGTGGGGAGCTGTTTTTT.

The rearrangement uses TRBV5-1 and TRBJ2-7; 9 bases align to TRBD1. The CDR3 is 15 residues long. The V gene's germline CDR1 is SGHRS and CDR2 YFSETQ. Germline trimming cut 4 bases from V and 5 bases from J; bases unmatched to any gene: 10. CDR3 bases: TGCGCCAGCAGCCTAGGGACAGGGAGGAGTGACGAGCAGTACTTC. It is translated as CASSLGTGRSDEQYF.

With regard to this clone: Other DNA sequences in the same sample also yield this CDR3. The V gene is TRBV5-1, the J gene TRBJ2-3; the match to TRBD1 covers 7 bases. Germline CDR1 reads SGHRS; CDR2 reads YFSETQ. V was pared by 2 bases and J by 4 bases, with 1 base of the junction left unmatched. This CDR3 region has 13 residues. The DNA for the CDR3 is TGCGCCAGCAGCTTAACAGGGGCAGATACGCAGTATTTT. Its protein is CASSLTGADTQYF.

V and J are TRBV5-1 and TRBJ1-4, with D perhaps matching TRBD1 (6 bases). V lost 0 bases and J 8 bases, leaving 14 bases between the germline ends. CDR1 is SGHRS and CDR2 is YFSETQ in the germline V gene. CDR3 length: 15 residues. In DNA form, the CDR3 reads TGCGCCAGCAGCTTGGGTGCAGGGACAAGGGAAAAACTGTTTTTT. This codes for CASSLGAGTREKLFF.

V usage is TRBV12-2 and J usage is TRBJ2-7; TRBD2 was called by the table and not checked on the DNA. TRBV12-2 is a pseudogene. CDR3 size: 16 residues. The CDR3 coding sequence is TGTGCAAGTCGCATAGCCCGGACTAGCGGCATCTACGAGCAGTACTTC. It specifies CASRIARTSGIYEQYF.

The CDR3: CASSSQRNSYEQYF. The CDR3 DNA reads as TGTGCCAGCAGCTCTCAACGGAACTCCTACGAGCAGTACTTC. The chain links TRBV7-2 to TRBJ2-7, with no clear D. CDR1 SGHTA and CDR2 FQGNSA come from the germline V gene. V lost 4 bases to trimming and J lost 0 bases, with 10 bases between them. This CDR3 region has 14 residues.

The V and J genes are TRBV11-3 and TRBJ2-7; maybe TRBD2 (6 bases). V shed 3 bases and J shed 3 bases, with 15 bases lying between them. The germline CDR1 and CDR2 sequences are SGHNT and YENEEA. This CDR3 spans 15 amino acids. The CDR3 loop reads CASSFRFGSDYEQYF. As DNA, the CDR3 is TGTGCCAGCAGCTTTCGGTTCGGGAGTGACTACGAGCAGTACTTC.

V gene TRBV29-1 combines with J gene TRBJ2-5, with D possibly matching TRBD2 (6 bases). Trimming pared 6 bases from V and 5 bases from J, leaving 19 bases between. The CDR3 runs to 14 residues. Germline CDR1 and CDR2: SQVTM and ANQGSEA. This chain's CDR3 is CSVKARLVRETQYF. The DNA of the CDR3 is TGCAGCGTCAAGGCCCGACTAGTTCGGGAGACCCAGTACTTC.

The chain carries TRBV28 and TRBJ1-1; TRBD1 matches at 8 bases. Trimming cost V 6 bases and J 1 base; bases outside gene matches: 7. The CDR3 spans 15 residues. Germline-derived CDR1 and CDR2 are MDHEN and SYDVKM. The CDR3 DNA reads TGTGCCAGCAGGAAAGGACAGGGCCAGAACACTGAAGCTTTCTTT. This codes for CASRKGQGQNTEAFF.

The chain joins TRBV11-2 to TRBJ2-7; 9 nucleotides line up with TRBD2. The CDR3 extends over 17 amino acids. Germline V gene data show CDR1 as SGHAT and CDR2 as FQNNGV. The V and J ends lost 5 bases and 2 bases, in that order; junction bases with no gene match: 13. CDR3 residues: CASSPRGLTSGAYEQYF. CDR3 DNA: TGTGCCAGCAGCCCGAGGGGGTTGACTAGCGGAGCCTACGAGCAGTACTTC.

This chain uses TRBV5-1 with TRBJ2-2; the match to TRBD1 covers 11 bases. The CDR3 is made up of 15 amino acids. J lost 7 bases, V lost 2 bases, and 4 bases had no gene match. The germline gives CDR1 SGHRS, CDR2 YFSETQ. Written as DNA, the CDR3 is TGCGCCAGCAGCTTCGGACAGGGGGCGGACGGGGAGCTGTTTTTT. It specifies CASSFGQGADGELFF.

The rearrangement uses TRBV7-9 and TRBJ2-1, with TRBD1 as a possible D gene (5 bases). The CDR3 runs 14 residues. In germline, CDR1 is SEHNR, CDR2 FQNEAQ (reference sequence). With 3 bases removed from V and 7 bases from J, the gap between germline ends came to 13 bases. The CDR3 DNA reads TGTGCCAGCAGCTTCCGTTTTCAGGGTAATGAGCAGTTCTTC. Protein: CASSFRFQGNEQFF.

The V call is TRBV29-1, the J call TRBJ1-2; 10 bases align to TRBD1. V trimming: 3 bases; J trimming: 0 bases; junction bases outside the gene matches: 4. This CDR3 comprises 15 residues. Germline loops: CDR1 SQVTM, CDR2 ANQGSEA. CDR3 in DNA: TGCAGCGTTGAGACAGGGGGCTCTACTAACTATGGCTACACCTTC. It is translated as CSVETGGSTNYGYTF.

V usage is TRBV12-5 and J usage is TRBJ2-7; D unresolved. The CDR3 contains 12 residues. Germline CDR1 and CDR2: LGHNT and FRNRAP. With 0 bases removed from V and 5 bases from J, the gap between germline ends came to 5 bases. In DNA, the CDR3 is TGTGCTAGTGGTTTGGTACCGGACGAGCAGTACTTC. Protein: CASGLVPDEQYF.

The gene calls are TRBV29-1 and TRBJ2-7, with TRBD2 identical over 7 bases. The CDR3 sequence is 14 residues long. V gave up 7 bases and J gave up 2 bases; unmatched junction bases: 11. Germline V gives CDR1 SQVTM, CDR2 ANQGSEA. The CDR3 loop reads CSARTGGSPYEQYF. CDR3 DNA: TGCAGCGCCAGAACGGGGGGATCACCCTACGAGCAGTACTTC.

This chain connects TRBV11-2 to TRBJ2-3; 7 bases fit TRBD2. The J segment lost 4 bases and the V segment lost 1 base, leaving 11 bases of the junction unmatched. Per germline, CDR1 SGHAT and CDR2 FQNNGV. There are 17 residues in the CDR3. The chain's CDR3 is CASSLGEGGTDADTQYF. The CDR3 coding sequence is TGTGCCAGCAGCTTAGGGGAGGGCGGGACGGACGCAGATACGCAGTATTTT.

A note on this clone: The identical CDR3 is also encoded by other nucleotide sequences in the sample. V usage is TRBV5-1 and J usage is TRBJ2-7, with 11 positions matching TRBD2. This CDR3 is built from 15 residues. Per the germline V gene, CDR1 is SGHRS and CDR2 is YFSETQ. The junction had 5 bases not matched to a gene; V was cut back by 5 bases and J by 1 base. The DNA for the CDR3 is TGCGCCAGCAGTTCGGGACTAGCGGATTCCTACGAGCAGTACTTC. Protein product: CASSSGLADSYEQYF.

J is TRBJ2-5 and V is TRBV2; D is perhaps TRBD1 (6 bases). V was shortened by 5 bases and J by 5 bases, with 9 bases between the two germline ends. The CDR3 is 12 amino acids. The germline gives CDR1 SNHLY, CDR2 FYNNEI. The CDR3 sequence: CASSTTGETQYF. The CDR3 coding sequence is TGTGCCAGCAGTACGACAGGCGAGACCCAGTACTTC.